Sequencing of this T cell receptor (beta chain) was carried out in a study of beta chain features in type 1 diabetes. As regards this clone: No antigen is known for it.

Reverse transcription of all isolated RNA meant that expressed TCRB transcripts were sequenced. This table comes from immunoSEQ multiplex PCR, and its TCRdb copy is limited to in-frame clones, with some not included. The sample comprises more than 550,000 clones, about 14% of which are singletons, and 0.035% to 0.04% rests with the top ten. Findings of the study overall: When Type 1 diabetes patients were examined, their TCRB CDR3s proved moderately but significantly shorter in all four CD4+ subsets. Individuals with type 1 diabetes displayed fewer insertions and more deletions at VDJ junctions.

On average, the one heparinised blood draw given by each donor was about 100 mL. Purity exceeding 95% was reached by all sorted populations. After removal of 1 base from V and 3 bases from J, the junction contained 4 bases not matched to a gene. This CDR3 has 15 amino acids. Per the germline V gene, CDR1 is SGHTA and CDR2 is FQGNSA. The TCR was taken from a man younger than 35 with type 1 diabetes. The chain recombines TRBV7-2 with TRBJ2-7, with 9 positions matching TRBD1. The sample was naive CD4+ T cells from blood. The CDR3 loop is CASSLGGTGYYEQYF. CDR3 nucleotides: TGTGCCAGCAGCTTAGGTGGGACAGGGTACTACGAGCAGTACTTC.